This T cell receptor beta chain appears in the sequencing data of a study of cytomegalovirus exposure and HLA in healthy donors. CDR1 is WNHNN, CDR2 SYGVQD, per germline (reference sequence). V lost 0 bases, J lost 10 bases, and 18 bases lay in between. The CDR3 has 15 amino acids. Only in-frame clones appear in the TCRdb table, and some are missing; sequencing was by immunoSEQ multiplex PCR. Altogether around 250,000 clones are present, 85% to 90% being singletons, with the ten largest covering roughly 0.38%. Sample: PBMCs. This chain links TRBV10-1 with TRBJ1-1; TRBD1 is a possible D gene (5 bases). This receptor was identified in a woman younger than 35 in good health and CMV-seronegative. The CDR3 coding sequence is TGCGCCAGCAGTGAGTCGGGACTCCGGCGAGTTGGAGCTTTCTTT. It codes for CASSESGLRRVGAFF.